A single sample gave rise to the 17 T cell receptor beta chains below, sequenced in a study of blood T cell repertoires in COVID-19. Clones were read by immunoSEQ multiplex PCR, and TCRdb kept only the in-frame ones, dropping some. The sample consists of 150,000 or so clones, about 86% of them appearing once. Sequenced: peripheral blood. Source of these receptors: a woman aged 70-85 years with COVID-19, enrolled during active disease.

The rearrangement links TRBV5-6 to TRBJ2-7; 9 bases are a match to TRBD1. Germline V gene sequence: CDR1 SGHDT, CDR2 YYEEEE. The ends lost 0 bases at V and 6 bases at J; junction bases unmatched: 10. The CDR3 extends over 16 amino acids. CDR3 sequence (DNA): TGTGCCAGCAGCTTGGATTCATGGGGACAGGGTCCCGAGCAGTACTTC. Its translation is CASSLDSWGQGPEQYF.

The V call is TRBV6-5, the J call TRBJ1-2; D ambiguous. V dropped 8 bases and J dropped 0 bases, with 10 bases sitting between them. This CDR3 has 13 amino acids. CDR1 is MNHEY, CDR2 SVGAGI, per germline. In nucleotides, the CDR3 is TGTGCCAGCGCGAGGGAAGCTAACTATGGCTACACCTTC. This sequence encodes CASAREANYGYTF.

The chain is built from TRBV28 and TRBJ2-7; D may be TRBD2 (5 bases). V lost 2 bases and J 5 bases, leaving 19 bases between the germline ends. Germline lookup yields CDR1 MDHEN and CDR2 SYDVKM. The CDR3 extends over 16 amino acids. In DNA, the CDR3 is TGTGCCAGCAGTTTAGGATCAGGACTGATTCCCAACGAGCAGTACTTC. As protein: CASSLGSGLIPNEQYF.

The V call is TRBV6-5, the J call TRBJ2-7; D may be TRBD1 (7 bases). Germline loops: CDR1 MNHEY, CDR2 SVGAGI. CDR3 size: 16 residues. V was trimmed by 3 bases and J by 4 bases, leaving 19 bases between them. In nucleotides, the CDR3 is TGTGCCAGCAGTTATACACAGGGGATGGGGGGTTACGAGCAGTACTTC. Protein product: CASSYTQGMGGYEQYF.

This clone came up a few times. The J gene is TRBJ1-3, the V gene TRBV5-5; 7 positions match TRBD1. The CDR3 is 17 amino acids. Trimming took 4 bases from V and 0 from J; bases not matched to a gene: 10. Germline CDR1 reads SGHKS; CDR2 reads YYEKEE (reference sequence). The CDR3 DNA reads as TGTGCCAGCAGCGCCCCCGGGACAGCCTTCTCTGGAAACACCATATATTTT. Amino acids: CASSAPGTAFSGNTIYF.

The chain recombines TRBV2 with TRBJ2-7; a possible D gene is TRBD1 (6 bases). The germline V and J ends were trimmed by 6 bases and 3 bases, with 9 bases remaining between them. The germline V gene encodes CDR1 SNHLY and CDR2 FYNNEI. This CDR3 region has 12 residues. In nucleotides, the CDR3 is TGTGCCAGCAGCCTGGACAGCTACGAGCAGTACTTC. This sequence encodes CASSLDSYEQYF. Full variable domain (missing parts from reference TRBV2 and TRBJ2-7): EPEVTQTPSHQVTQMGQEVILRCVPISNHLYFYWYRQILGQKVEFLVSFYNNEISEKSEIFDDQFSVERPDGSNFTLKIRSTKLEDSAMYFCASSLDSYEQYFGPGTRLTVT.

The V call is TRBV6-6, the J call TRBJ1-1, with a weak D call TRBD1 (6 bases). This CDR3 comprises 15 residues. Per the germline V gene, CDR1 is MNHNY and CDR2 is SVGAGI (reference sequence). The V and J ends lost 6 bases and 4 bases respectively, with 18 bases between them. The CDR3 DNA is TGTGCCAGCAGCCACTCTGGCAGGGGTGCCACTGAAGCTTTCTTT. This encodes CASSHSGRGATEAFF.

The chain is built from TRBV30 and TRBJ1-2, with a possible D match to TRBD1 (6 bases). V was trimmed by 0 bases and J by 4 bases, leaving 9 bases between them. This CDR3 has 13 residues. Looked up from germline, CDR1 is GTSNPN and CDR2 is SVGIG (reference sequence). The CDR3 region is CAWSVSRGYGYTF. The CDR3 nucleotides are TGTGCCTGGAGTGTGAGCAGGGGCTATGGCTACACCTTC. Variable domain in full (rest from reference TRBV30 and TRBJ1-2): SQTIHQWPATLVQPVGSPLSLECTVEGTSNPNLYWYRQAAGRGLQLLFYSVGIGQISSEVPQNLSASRPQDRQFILSSKKLLLSDSGFYLCAWSVSRGYGYTFGSGTRLTVV.

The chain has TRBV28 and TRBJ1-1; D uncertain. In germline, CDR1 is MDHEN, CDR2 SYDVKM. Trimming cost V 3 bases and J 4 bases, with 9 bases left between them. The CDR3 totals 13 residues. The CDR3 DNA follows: TGTGCCAGCAGTTTTTTCTCGGGCACTGAAGCTTTCTTT. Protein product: CASSFFSGTEAFF.

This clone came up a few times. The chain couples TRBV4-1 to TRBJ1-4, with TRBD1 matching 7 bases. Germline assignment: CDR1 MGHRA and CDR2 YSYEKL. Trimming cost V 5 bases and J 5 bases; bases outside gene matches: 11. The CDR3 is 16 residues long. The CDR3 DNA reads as TGCGCCAGCAGCGTTCCCCGACAGGGTTCGAATGAAAAACTGTTTTTT. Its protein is CASSVPRQGSNEKLFF.

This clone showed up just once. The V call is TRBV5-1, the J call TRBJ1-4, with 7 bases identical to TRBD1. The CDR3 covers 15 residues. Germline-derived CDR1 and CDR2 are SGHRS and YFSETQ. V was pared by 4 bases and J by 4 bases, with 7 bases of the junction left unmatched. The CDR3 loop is CASSLWTGYNEKLFF. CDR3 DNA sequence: TGCGCCAGCAGCCTGTGGACAGGCTATAATGAAAAACTGTTTTTT.

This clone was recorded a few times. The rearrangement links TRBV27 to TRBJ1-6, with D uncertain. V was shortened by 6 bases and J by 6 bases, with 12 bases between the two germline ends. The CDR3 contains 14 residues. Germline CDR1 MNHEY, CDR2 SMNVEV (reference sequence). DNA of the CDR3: TGTGCCAGCAGGTCGGGAAATTTTAATTCACCCCTCCACTTT. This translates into CASRSGNFNSPLHF.

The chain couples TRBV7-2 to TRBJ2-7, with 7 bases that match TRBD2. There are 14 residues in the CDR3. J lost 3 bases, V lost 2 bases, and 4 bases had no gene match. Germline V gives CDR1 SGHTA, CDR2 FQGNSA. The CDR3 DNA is TGTGCCAGCAGCTTAACGACTAGCCGCTACGAGCAGTACTTC. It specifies CASSLTTSRYEQYF.

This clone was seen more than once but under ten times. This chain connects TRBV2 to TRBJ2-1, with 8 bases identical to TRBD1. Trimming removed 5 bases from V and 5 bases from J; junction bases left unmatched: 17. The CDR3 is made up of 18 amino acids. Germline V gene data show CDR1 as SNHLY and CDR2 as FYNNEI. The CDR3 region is CASSMGRGRLEGHNEQFF. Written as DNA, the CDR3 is TGTGCCAGCAGTATGGGCAGGGGGCGACTAGAAGGCCACAATGAGCAGTTCTTC.

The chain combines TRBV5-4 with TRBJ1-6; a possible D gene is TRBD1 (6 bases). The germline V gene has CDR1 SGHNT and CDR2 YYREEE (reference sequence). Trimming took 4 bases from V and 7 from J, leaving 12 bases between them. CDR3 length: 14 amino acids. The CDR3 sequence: CASSAGQQNSPLHF. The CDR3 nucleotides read TGTGCCAGCAGCGCCGGACAGCAGAATTCACCCCTCCACTTT.

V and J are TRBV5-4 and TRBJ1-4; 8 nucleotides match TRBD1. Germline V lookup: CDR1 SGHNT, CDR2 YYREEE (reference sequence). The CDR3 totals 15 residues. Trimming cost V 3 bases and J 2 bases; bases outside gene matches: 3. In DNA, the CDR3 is TGTGCCAGCAGCTACACAGGGGGGACTAATGAAAAACTGTTTTTT. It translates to CASSYTGGTNEKLFF.

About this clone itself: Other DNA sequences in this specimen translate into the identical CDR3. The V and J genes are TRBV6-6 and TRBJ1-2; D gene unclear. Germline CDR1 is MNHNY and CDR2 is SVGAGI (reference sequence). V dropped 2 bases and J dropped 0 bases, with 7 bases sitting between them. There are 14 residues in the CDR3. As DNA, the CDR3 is TGTGCCAGCAGTTACAGCGGAGCTAACTATGGCTACACCTTC. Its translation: CASSYSGANYGYTF.